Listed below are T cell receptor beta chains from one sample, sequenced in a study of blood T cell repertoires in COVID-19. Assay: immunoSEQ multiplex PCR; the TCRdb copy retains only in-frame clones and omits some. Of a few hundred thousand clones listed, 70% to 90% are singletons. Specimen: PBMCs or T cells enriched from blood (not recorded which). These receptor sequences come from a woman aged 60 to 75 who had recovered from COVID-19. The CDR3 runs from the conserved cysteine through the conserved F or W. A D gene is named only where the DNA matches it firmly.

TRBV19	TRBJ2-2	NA	CASSIDGFRSGERSRTGELFF
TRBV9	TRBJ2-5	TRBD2	CASSVASGGSQETQYF
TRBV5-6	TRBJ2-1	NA	CASSFSGNEQFF
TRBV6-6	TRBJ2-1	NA	CASSYNPTINEQFF
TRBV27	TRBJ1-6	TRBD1	CASSPGTVNSPLHF
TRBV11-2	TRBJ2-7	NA	CASRSPKLGRHYEQYF
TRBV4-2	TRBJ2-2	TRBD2	CASSQELGGVGELFF
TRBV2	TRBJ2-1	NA	CASSRDRGAFYEQFF
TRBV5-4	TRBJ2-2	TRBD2	CASSPGGANTGELFF
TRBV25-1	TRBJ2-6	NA	CASSEEFWASGANVLTF
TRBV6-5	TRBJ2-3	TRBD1	CASSYGTGSTDTQYF
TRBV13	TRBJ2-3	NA	CASSSEAWDTQYF
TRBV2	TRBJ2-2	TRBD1	CASRQQGLDTGELFF
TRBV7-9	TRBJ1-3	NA	CASSPPSGQTSSGNTIYF
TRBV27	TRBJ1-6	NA	CASSSGDSNSPLHF
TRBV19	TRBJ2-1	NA	CASSTGVYEQFF
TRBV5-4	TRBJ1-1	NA	CASSFRQMNTEAFF
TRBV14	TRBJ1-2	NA	CASSPEAGVGYTF
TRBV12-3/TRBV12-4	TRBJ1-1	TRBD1	CASSPRGLGEAFF
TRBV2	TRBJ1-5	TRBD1	CASSESEGQGGNQPQHF
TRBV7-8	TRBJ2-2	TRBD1	CASSLDDRGKSGELFF
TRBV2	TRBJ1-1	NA	CASSSGTLNTEAFF
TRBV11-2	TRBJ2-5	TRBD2	CASSLAGGFKETQYF
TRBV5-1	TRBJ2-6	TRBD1	CASSGQGAGANVLTF
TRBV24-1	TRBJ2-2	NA	CATKTGGGTGELFF
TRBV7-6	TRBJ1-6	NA	CASSLSAWRNNSPLHF
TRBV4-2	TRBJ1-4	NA	CASSQARYSDNEKLFF
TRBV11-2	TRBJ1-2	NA	CASSLWPIDTNYGYTF
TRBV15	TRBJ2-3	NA	CATSRGGFTDTQYF
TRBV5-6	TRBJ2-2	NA	CASSLASGELFF
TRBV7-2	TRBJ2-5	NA	CASSSYWGEETQYF
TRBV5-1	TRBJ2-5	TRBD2	CASSLGTERGGRETQYF
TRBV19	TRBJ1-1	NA	CASSNWLNTEAFF
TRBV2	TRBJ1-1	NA	CASSEVGRGNTEAFF
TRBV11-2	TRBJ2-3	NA	CASSERDFTDTQYF
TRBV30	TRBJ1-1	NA	CAWRLQGNTEAFF
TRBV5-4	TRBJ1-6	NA	CASSLGIGGLHF
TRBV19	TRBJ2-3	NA	CASSPPGTDTQYF
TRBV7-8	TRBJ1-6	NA	CASSPYNSPLHF
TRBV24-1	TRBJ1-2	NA	CATSDVYGYTF
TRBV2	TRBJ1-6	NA	CASSVAVNSPLHF